These T cell receptor beta chains were read from a single sample in a study of identical twins' blood T cells. MiXCR, run by TCRdb on the 5' RACE reads, gives a single entry per CDR3 protein. Among 300,000 to 450,000 distinct CDR3 sequences listed, roughly 28% were seen once. Sequenced: PBMCs. These TCRs come from a woman aged 18-55 years in good health. CDR3s include the opening cysteine and the closing phenylalanine or tryptophan. The D gene is left open where the match is weak. Part of the rows lack a size; the others show once, few, many or a class for expanded clones.

clone_size,d_call,v_call,j_call,cdr3_aa,cdr3_nt
.,.,TRBV7-9,TRBJ1-1,CASSGDFRAFF,TGTGCCAGCAGCGGGGACTTCAGAGCTTTCTTT
.,.,TRBV29-1,TRBJ1-2,CSVEDTGTNYGYTF,TGCAGCGTTGAAGATACAGGAACTAACTATGGCTACACCTTC
.,.,TRBV20-1,TRBJ2-3,CSARGRAGSDTQYF,TGCAGTGCTAGAGGCAGGGCGGGTTCAGATACGCAGTATTTT
.,.,TRBV7-6,TRBJ2-5,CASSLVVHNVQETQYF,TGTGCCAGCAGCTTAGTGGTGCACAACGTTCAAGAGACCCAGTACTTC
.,TRBD1,TRBV5-1,TRBJ1-2,CASSQDLGGDYYGYTF,TGCGCCAGCAGTCAGGATTTAGGGGGCGACTACTATGGCTACACCTTC
few,.,TRBV5-1,TRBJ1-3,CASSLQGGNTIYF,TGCGCCAGCAGCTTGCAGGGTGGAAACACCATATATTTT
many,TRBD2,TRBV20-1,TRBJ2-2,CSARDLTGLANTGELFF,TGCAGTGCTAGAGATTTAACAGGACTAGCGAACACCGGGGAGCTGTTTTTT
few,.,TRBV4-2,TRBJ1-5,CASSQDRSPTSQPQHF,TGTGCCAGCAGCCAAGATCGGTCCCCCACGAGTCAGCCCCAGCATTTT
.,TRBD1,TRBV30,TRBJ1-6,CAWREQGATYNSPLHF,TGTGCCTGGAGGGAACAGGGGGCGACCTATAATTCACCCCTCCACTTT
few,.,TRBV5-1,TRBJ1-3,CASRRTGENTIYF,TGCGCCAGCCGAAGAACCGGAGAAAACACCATATATTTT